One and the same sample provided the 28 T cell receptor beta chains below, sequenced in a study of radiation and T cells in renal cell carcinoma. The time point was: blood 2 weeks post-SBRT. Treatment: 15 Gy SBRT to primary tumor, nephrectomy 4 weeks later. Here immunoSEQ multiplex PCR was the method, and the copy in TCRdb shows in-frame clones only, minus some. Of over 60,000 clones listed, approximately 86% are singletons. The source was blood, collected from a patient whose treatment included radiotherapy and nephrectomy. The receptors were sampled from a woman between 50 and 59 years old with renal cell carcinoma.

A few counts support this clone. The chain has TRBV30 and TRBJ2-3; TRBD2 agrees at 9 bases. The germline V gene encodes CDR1 GTSNPN and CDR2 SVGIG (reference sequence). J was trimmed by 2 bases and V by 2 bases; bases with no gene match: 5. The CDR3 totals 15 residues. CDR3 bases: TGTGCCTGGAGTTATAGCGGGGGAGCCACAGATACGCAGTATTTT. This translates into CAWSYSGGATDTQYF.

The chain recombines TRBV6-5 with TRBJ2-3; a weak D match, TRBD1 (5 bases). The CDR3 totals 14 residues. Trimming removed 7 bases at V and 1 base at J, with 12 bases between. Germline loops: CDR1 MNHEY, CDR2 SVGAGI. The CDR3 is CASNRGSGTDTQYF. The CDR3 nucleotides are TGTGCCAGCAATAGGGGCTCAGGCACAGATACGCAGTATTTT.

This clone was observed once. The V gene is TRBV6-6, the J gene TRBJ2-5, with D perhaps assigned TRBD1 or TRBD2 (5 bases each). This CDR3 comprises 14 residues. Between the trimmed V and J ends, which lost 3 bases and 5 bases, there was a span of 13 bases. CDR1 is MNHNY and CDR2 is SVGAGI in the germline V gene (reference sequence). The CDR3 is CASSYGAGTETQYF. The CDR3 nucleotides read TGTGCCAGCAGTTATGGGGCAGGGACGGAGACCCAGTACTTC.

V gene TRBV10-2 combines with J gene TRBJ2-5; 12 nucleotides agree with TRBD2. Germline loops: CDR1 WSHSY, CDR2 SAAADI. This CDR3 has 13 amino acids. Germline trimming cut 10 bases from V and 3 bases from J; bases unmatched to any gene: 3. The CDR3 protein is CATGLAGKETQYF. CDR3 nucleotide sequence: TGCGCCACAGGACTAGCGGGGAAAGAGACCCAGTACTTC.

V and J are TRBV7-2 and TRBJ1-5, with D possibly being TRBD1 (5 bases). CDR3 length equals 17 residues. The germline V gene has CDR1 SGHTA and CDR2 FQGNSA. V was cut by 2 bases and J by 7 bases, with 21 bases left in between. CDR3 coding DNA: TGTGCCAGCAGCTTAACTTTTGGGACCGCTTTAGAGCAGCCCCAGCATTTT. Its protein is CASSLTFGTALEQPQHF. Drawing the rest from reference TRBV7-2 and TRBJ1-5, the complete variable domain is GAGVSQSPSNKVTEKGKDVELRCDPISGHTALYWYRQSLGQGLEFLIYFQGNSAPDKSGLPSDRFSAERTGGSVSTLTIQRTQQEDSAVYLCASSLTFGTALEQPQHFGDGTRLSIL.

This rearrangement joins TRBV25-1 to TRBJ2-6; the D gene is possibly TRBD1 (6 bases). CDR1 is MGHDK and CDR2 is SYGVNS in the germline V gene. CDR3 size: 17 residues. Trimming stripped 4 bases from V and 0 bases from J, with 13 bases between. CDR3 in DNA: TGTGCCAGCAGTGTGGACAGTAGCTCCTCTGGGGCCAACGTCCTGACTTTC. Amino acids: CASSVDSSSSGANVLTF.

CDR3 DNA: TGTGCCAGTAGGAAAGCGGACAGCTATGGCTACACCTTC. Its translation: CASRKADSYGYTF. This sequence joins TRBV19 and TRBJ1-2; tentatively, D is TRBD1 (6 bases). V lost 6 bases and J 4 bases, leaving 12 bases between the germline ends. The CDR3 runs 13 residues. Germline values: CDR1 LNHDA, CDR2 SQIVND (reference sequence).

V is TRBV10-2 and J is TRBJ2-5; maybe TRBD1 (6 bases). With 0 bases removed from V and 5 bases from J, the gap between germline ends came to 10 bases. Germline V CDR1 and CDR2: WSHSY, SAAADI. This CDR3 contains 14 residues. The CDR3 region is CASSESGGWETQYF. CDR3 DNA sequence: TGCGCCAGCAGTGAGTCAGGGGGTTGGGAGACCCAGTACTTC.

J is TRBJ1-1 and V is TRBV25-1; perhaps TRBD1 as D (6 bases). The CDR3 covers 13 residues. V was cut by 6 bases and J by 4 bases, with 12 bases left in between. Germline CDR1 MGHDK, CDR2 SYGVNS. CDR3 sequence reads: CASRQRGFTEAFF. Here the CDR3 DNA reads TGTGCCAGCAGACAAAGGGGGTTCACTGAAGCTTTCTTT. The entire variable domain, with the rest obtained from reference TRBV25-1 and TRBJ1-1, is as follows: EADIYQTPRYLVIGTGKKITLECSQTMGHDKMYWYQQDPGMELHLIHYSYGVNSTEKGDLSSESTVSRIRTEHFPLTLESARPSHTSQYLCASRQRGFTEAFFGQGTRLTVV.

V and J are TRBV4-3 and TRBJ2-1; TRBD2 matches 9 bases. This CDR3 comprises 15 residues. Germline V gene sequence: CDR1 LGHNA, CDR2 YSLEER. V gave up 1 base and J gave up 5 bases; unmatched junction bases: 3. The CDR3 here is CASSQVLAGNNEQFF. In DNA, the CDR3 is TGCGCCAGCAGCCAAGTTCTAGCGGGGAACAATGAGCAGTTCTTC.

This clone was found once. The gene calls are TRBV6-5 and TRBJ2-2; D gene ambiguous. Germline V gives CDR1 MNHEY, CDR2 SVGAGI. V gave up 0 bases and J gave up 1 base, with 9 bases separating them. The CDR3 totals 16 residues. The chain's CDR3 is CASSYSGLWNTGELFF. The CDR3 coding sequence is TGTGCCAGCAGTTACTCAGGGCTATGGAACACCGGGGAGCTGTTTTTT.

This sequence joins TRBV5-1 and TRBJ1-4; 10 nucleotides line up with TRBD1. V lost 2 bases to trimming and J lost 8 bases; unmatched junction nucleotides: 9. The CDR3 covers 16 residues. CDR1 is SGHRS, CDR2 YFSETQ, per germline. In DNA form, the CDR3 reads TGCGCCAGCAGCTTAAAGAGCCGGACAGGGGGGGAAAAACTGTTTTTT. Its translation: CASSLKSRTGGEKLFF.

The V call is TRBV9, the J call TRBJ1-6, with 7 nucleotides matching TRBD1. Unmatched junction bases numbered 3, after V lost 0 bases and J lost 3 bases. The CDR3 is made up of 16 amino acids. Germline-derived CDR1 and CDR2 are SGDLS and YYNGEE. This CDR3 reads CASSVGSGGYNSPLHF. Written as DNA, the CDR3 is TGTGCCAGCAGCGTAGGATCAGGGGGCTATAATTCACCCCTCCACTTT.

V is TRBV28 and J is TRBJ1-5; tentatively, D is TRBD1 (6 bases). The CDR3 covers 18 residues. Trimming cost V 6 bases and J 0 bases, with 21 bases left between them. Germline loops: CDR1 MDHEN, CDR2 SYDVKM. The CDR3 region has the DNA TGTGCCAGCAGGGTAACCCGAGGACAGCCCTATAGCAATCAGCCCCAGCATTTT. Its protein product is CASRVTRGQPYSNQPQHF.

The J gene is TRBJ2-7, the V gene TRBV5-1; D is ambiguous. V was trimmed by 0 bases and J by 5 bases, leaving 9 bases between them. Looked up from germline, CDR1 is SGHRS and CDR2 is YFSETQ. The CDR3 runs to 13 residues. The CDR3 protein is CASSLAARDEQYF. CDR3 in DNA: TGCGCCAGCAGCTTGGCCGCCCGGGACGAGCAGTACTTC.

This clone came up a few times. The chain recombines TRBV7-9 with TRBJ1-6, with 7 bases fitting TRBD1. This CDR3 region has 14 residues. The J segment lost 7 bases and the V segment lost 5 bases, leaving 5 bases of the junction unmatched. The germline gives CDR1 SEHNR, CDR2 FQNEAQ (reference sequence). CDR3 coding DNA: TGTGCCAGCAGCCAAGGGACAGCAAATTCACCCCTCCACTTT. It codes for CASSQGTANSPLHF.

CDR3 sequence: CASSLQLGQFF. The CDR3 DNA is TGTGCCAGCAGCTTACAACTGGGGCAGTTCTTC. The chain is built from TRBV11-2 and TRBJ2-1; D not certain. This CDR3 region has 11 residues. Per germline, CDR1 SGHAT and CDR2 FQNNGV. The V end lost 2 bases, the J end lost 12 bases, and 8 bases lay between the germline ends.

The chain has TRBV6-1 and TRBJ1-4; D is uncertain. This CDR3 comprises 15 residues. V lost 7 bases, J lost 0 bases, and 12 bases lay in between. CDR1 and CDR2 from the germline V gene are MNHNS and SASEGT. The CDR3 nucleotides read TGTGCCAGCACCGATCCTGGCGCAACTAATGAAAAACTGTTTTTT. Protein sequence: CASTDPGATNEKLFF.

This chain joins TRBV11-2 and TRBJ2-7; 8 bases line up with TRBD1. Losses at the gene ends were 4 bases for V and 3 bases for J; bases not matched to a gene: 11. CDR3 length: 16 residues. Germline CDR1 reads SGHAT; CDR2 reads FQNNGV. CDR3 residues: CASSSHPGQGYYEQYF. CDR3 coding DNA: TGTGCCAGCAGCTCCCACCCAGGACAGGGTTACTACGAGCAGTACTTC.

The chain recombines TRBV6-6 with TRBJ1-2, with D unclear. Germline values: CDR1 MNHNY, CDR2 SVGAGI (reference sequence). Between the trimmed V and J ends, which lost 2 bases and 1 base, there was a span of 11 bases. This CDR3 is built from 15 residues. The CDR3 spells CASSYNTADNYGYTF. In nucleotides, the CDR3 is TGTGCCAGCAGTTACAACACAGCCGATAACTATGGCTACACCTTC.

The chain uses TRBV29-1 and TRBJ2-3, with D possibly being TRBD1 or TRBD2 (5 bases each). Germline V gene sequence: CDR1 SQVTM, CDR2 ANQGSEA. Trimming took 8 bases from V and 1 from J, leaving 7 bases between them. The CDR3 is made up of 11 amino acids. This CDR3 is CSLGGTDTQYF. In DNA form, the CDR3 reads TGCAGCTTGGGGGGCACAGATACGCAGTATTTT.

The gene calls are TRBV7-2 and TRBJ2-1; D is uncertain. Trimming cost V 4 bases and J 5 bases, with 6 bases left between them. Looked up from germline, CDR1 is SGHTA and CDR2 is FQGNSA. The CDR3 sequence is 12 residues long. DNA of the CDR3: TGTGCCAGCAGCTCGGCAAACAATGAGCAGTTCTTC. This codes for CASSSANNEQFF.

The V and J genes are TRBV19 and TRBJ1-5; TRBD1 aligns across 7 bases. The germline V gene encodes CDR1 LNHDA and CDR2 SQIVND (reference sequence). The ends lost 6 bases at V and 5 bases at J; junction bases unmatched: 4. The CDR3 sequence is 13 residues long. For the CDR3, the DNA is TGTGCCAGTAGCAGACAGGGTGATCAGCCCCAGCATTTT. Translation: CASSRQGDQPQHF. The full variable domain, rest sourced from reference TRBV19 and TRBJ1-5, is DGGITQSPKYLFRKEGQNVTLSCEQNLNHDAMYWYRQDPGQGLRLIYYSQIVNDFQKGDIAEGYSVSREKKESFPLTVTSAQKNPTAFYLCASSRQGDQPQHFGDGTRLSIL.

V is TRBV15 and J is TRBJ1-5, with D tentatively TRBD1 (5 bases). Germline V gives CDR1 LNHNV, CDR2 YYDKDF (reference sequence). The CDR3 runs 15 residues. The V gene lost 5 bases and the J gene lost 1 base, with 12 bases spanning the gap. The CDR3 DNA is TGTGCCACCAGCCCCGGGGGGATGAGCAATCAGCCCCAGCATTTT. This sequence encodes CATSPGGMSNQPQHF.

In DNA form, the CDR3 reads TGTGCCAGCAGCCCGCGGGACAGGCGCTCTATGAACACTGAAGCTTTCTTT. Amino acid sequence: CASSPRDRRSMNTEAFF. This sequence joins TRBV9 and TRBJ1-1; TRBD1 agrees at 8 bases. J gave up 0 bases and V 4 bases, and 11 bases lay outside the gene matches. Per germline, CDR1 SGDLS and CDR2 YYNGEE. The length of the CDR3 is 17 residues.

V and J are TRBV6-6 and TRBJ1-5; no reliable D call. The CDR3 length is 12 residues. CDR1 and CDR2 (germline): MNHNY, SVGAGI (reference sequence). Trimming removed 5 bases from V and 9 bases from J, with 11 bases in between. CDR3 in DNA: TGTGCCAGCAGTGCCCAAGGGCGGCCCCAGCATTTT. It specifies CASSAQGRPQHF.

As concerns this clone: A read error may produce the germline difference seen at one junction end. This chain uses TRBV5-3 with TRBJ2-2; D not resolved. TRBV5-3 counts as an open reading frame of uncertain function. The CDR3 spans 10 residues. For the CDR3, the DNA is TGCGGGCAGAACACCGGGGAGCTGTTTTTT. Translation: CGQNTGELFF.

The rearrangement joins TRBV28 to TRBJ2-2; no reliable D call. This CDR3 has 13 residues. The germline gives CDR1 MDHEN, CDR2 SYDVKM. Trimming took off 1 base at V and 9 bases at J, with 9 bases between the two ends. This CDR3 is CASSLSDIRELFF. The CDR3 DNA sequence: TGTGCCAGCAGTTTATCTGACATCAGGGAGCTGTTTTTT.